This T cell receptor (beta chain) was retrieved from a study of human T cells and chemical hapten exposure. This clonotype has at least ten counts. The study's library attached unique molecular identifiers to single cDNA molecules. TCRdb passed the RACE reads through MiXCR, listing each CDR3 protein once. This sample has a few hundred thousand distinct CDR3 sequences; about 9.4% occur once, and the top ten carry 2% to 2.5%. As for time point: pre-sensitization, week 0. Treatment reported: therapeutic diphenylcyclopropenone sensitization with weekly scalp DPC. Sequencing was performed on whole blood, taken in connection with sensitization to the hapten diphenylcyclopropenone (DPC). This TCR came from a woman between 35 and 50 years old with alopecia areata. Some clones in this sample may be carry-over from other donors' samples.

CDR3 sequence: CASSWDTRNTEAFF. CDR3 sequence (DNA): TGTGCCAGCAGCTGGGACACTAGGAACACTGAAGCTTTCTTT. The rearrangement uses TRBV28 and TRBJ1-1, with D maybe TRBD1 (6 bases). Trimming left V 6 bases short and J 1 base short, with 12 bases between. In germline, CDR1 is MDHEN, CDR2 SYDVKM. The CDR3 consists of 14 residues.